This T cell receptor (beta chain) was identified in a study of cytomegalovirus exposure and HLA in healthy donors. Study-level results: Segments of the TCR beta V type were, in most cases, productive about 90% or about 30% of the time in an earlier analysis.

Regarding this clone: Its specificity is not known.

The PCR contained 60 Vbeta and 13 Jbeta primers. Assay: immunoSEQ multiplex PCR; the TCRdb copy retains only in-frame clones and omits some. Of over 90,000 clones in the sample, 65% to 85% were seen once. Germline V gives CDR1 SGDLS, CDR2 YYNGEE. Trimming took off 0 bases at V and 0 bases at J, with 13 bases between the two ends. This CDR3 contains 18 residues. This sequence originates from a woman aged 60-75 years in good health and CMV-seropositive. Sequencing was carried out using PBMCs. The chain combines TRBV9 with TRBJ2-6, with D possibly matching TRBD1 (6 bases). The chain's CDR3 is CASSVVTGHYSGANVLTF. CDR3 nucleotides: TGTGCCAGCAGCGTAGTGACAGGCCACTACTCTGGGGCCAACGTCCTGACTTTC.